Listed below are T cell receptor beta chains from one sample, sequenced in a study of blood T cell repertoires in COVID-19. Data came from immunoSEQ multiplex PCR; TCRdb stores just in-frame clones and leaves some out. The sample has 65,000 to 95,000 clones; over 75% are singletons. The sequencing input was peripheral blood. The receptors stem from a man aged 65-85 years with active or convalescent COVID-19. Each CDR3 is given with its conserved first and last residue. The order of the fields is J gene, clone size, V gene, D gene, CDR3 DNA, CDR3 protein. A D gene is named only where the DNA matches it firmly. Not all rows give a size; the values are once, few, many and, for expanded clones, a class.

j_gene: TRBJ2-6
abundance: NA
v_gene: TRBV10-3
d_gene: TRBD1
CDR3nt: TGTGCCATCAGTGAAGAGAACAGGGGCGTTTCTGGGGCCAACGTCCTGACTTTC
CDR3aa: CAISEENRGVSGANVLTF

j_gene: TRBJ2-5
abundance: NA
v_gene: TRBV12-3/TRBV12-4
d_gene: NA
CDR3nt: TGTGCCAGCAAAGGGGGGGGGAAGGAGACCCAGTACTTC
CDR3aa: CASKGGGKETQYF

j_gene: TRBJ2-3
abundance: NA
v_gene: TRBV5-1
d_gene: TRBD2
CDR3nt: TGCGCCAGCAGCTTGTACGGGAGGACTAGCACAGATACGCAGTATTTT
CDR3aa: CASSLYGRTSTDTQYF

j_gene: TRBJ2-2
abundance: few
v_gene: TRBV27
d_gene: NA
CDR3nt: TGTGCCAGCACCCTCAGGTGGCGTGAGAACACCGGGGAGCTGTTTTTT
CDR3aa: CASTLRWRENTGELFF

j_gene: TRBJ2-3
abundance: once
v_gene: TRBV29-1
d_gene: TRBD1
CDR3nt: TGCAGCGTCCAAGACAGGGGGATTGCAGATACGCAGTATTTT
CDR3aa: CSVQDRGIADTQYF

j_gene: TRBJ1-1
abundance: NA
v_gene: TRBV6-1
d_gene: NA
CDR3nt: TGTGCCAGCAGTGACGCCGGGGGGGCCTACACTGAAGCTTTCTTT
CDR3aa: CASSDAGGAYTEAFF

j_gene: TRBJ2-3
abundance: NA
v_gene: TRBV6-5
d_gene: TRBD2
CDR3nt: TGTGCCAGCAGTTTCCCCGGACTAGACGGTACGCAGTATTTT
CDR3aa: CASSFPGLDGTQYF

j_gene: TRBJ2-7
abundance: NA
v_gene: TRBV11-2
d_gene: TRBD2
CDR3nt: TGTGCCAGCAGCTTAATAGCGGGACGCTACGAGCAGTACTTC
CDR3aa: CASSLIAGRYEQYF

j_gene: TRBJ1-4
abundance: NA
v_gene: TRBV3-1/TRBV3-2
d_gene: TRBD1
CDR3nt: TGTGCCAGCAGCCGGGGGGACAGGGGGGCTAATGAAAAACTGTTTTTT
CDR3aa: CASSRGDRGANEKLFF

j_gene: TRBJ2-3
abundance: NA
v_gene: TRBV28
d_gene: NA
CDR3nt: TGTGCCAGCACGGTGGGAGAGGCAGATACGCAGTATTTT
CDR3aa: CASTVGEADTQYF

j_gene: TRBJ2-1
abundance: NA
v_gene: TRBV2
d_gene: TRBD2
CDR3nt: TGTGCCAGCAGGGCCGGACTAGCGGGAGTGAATGAGCAGTTCTTC
CDR3aa: CASRAGLAGVNEQFF

j_gene: TRBJ2-7
abundance: NA
v_gene: TRBV6-6
d_gene: NA
CDR3nt: TGTGCCAGCAGTTACCCTCCAGGCTCCTACGAGCAGTACTTC
CDR3aa: CASSYPPGSYEQYF

j_gene: TRBJ2-3
abundance: NA
v_gene: TRBV7-3
d_gene: TRBD2
CDR3nt: TGTGCCAGCAGTTCCGGGACTAGCGGGACAGATACGCAGTATTTT
CDR3aa: CASSSGTSGTDTQYF

j_gene: TRBJ1-2
abundance: NA
v_gene: TRBV11-2
d_gene: NA
CDR3nt: TGTGCCAGCAGCTTAGTTGGGGGGGGTGACTATGGCTACACCTTC
CDR3aa: CASSLVGGGDYGYTF

j_gene: TRBJ2-1
abundance: NA
v_gene: TRBV18
d_gene: NA
CDR3nt: TGTGCCAGCTCACCTATACCTAGGGGGTACAATGAGCAGTTCTTC
CDR3aa: CASSPIPRGYNEQFF

j_gene: TRBJ1-2
abundance: NA
v_gene: TRBV19
d_gene: NA
CDR3nt: TGTGCCAGCTTGAGCGGGGGGATCCACACTCCTGGCTACACCTTC
CDR3aa: CASLSGGIHTPGYTF

j_gene: TRBJ2-2
abundance: few
v_gene: TRBV11-2
d_gene: TRBD2
CDR3nt: TGTGCCAGCACACTAGCGGGCCTCACCGGGGAGCTGTTTTTT
CDR3aa: CASTLAGLTGELFF

j_gene: TRBJ2-7
abundance: NA
v_gene: TRBV5-1
d_gene: TRBD2
CDR3nt: TGCGCCAGCAGCTGGACTAGCGGGTTCTCCTACGAGCAGTACTTC
CDR3aa: CASSWTSGFSYEQYF

j_gene: TRBJ1-4
abundance: NA
v_gene: TRBV5-4
d_gene: TRBD1
CDR3nt: TGTGCCAGCAGTTACGGGACAGGGGTACAAGAAAAACTGTTTTTT
CDR3aa: CASSYGTGVQEKLFF

j_gene: TRBJ1-2
abundance: NA
v_gene: TRBV7-9
d_gene: NA
CDR3nt: TGTGCCAGCAGCTTAGCCTCAGGCAGTCAATATGGCTACACCTTC
CDR3aa: CASSLASGSQYGYTF

j_gene: TRBJ2-7
abundance: NA
v_gene: TRBV20-1
d_gene: TRBD2
CDR3nt: TGCAGTGCTGGTGGGACTAGAGATTCCCCGTTGCAGTACTTC
CDR3aa: CSAGGTRDSPLQYF

j_gene: TRBJ2-7
abundance: NA
v_gene: TRBV7-6
d_gene: NA
CDR3nt: TGTGCCAGCAGCTTCGGGACTGGGGAGCAGTACTTC
CDR3aa: CASSFGTGEQYF

j_gene: TRBJ1-2
abundance: NA
v_gene: TRBV7-9
d_gene: TRBD1
CDR3nt: TGTGCCAGCAGCCGGCAGGACAGGGCCGGATATGGCTACACCTTC
CDR3aa: CASSRQDRAGYGYTF

j_gene: TRBJ2-3
abundance: NA
v_gene: TRBV19
d_gene: TRBD1
CDR3nt: TGTGCCACCGCAGGACAGGGGTTCGCAGATACGCAGTATTTT
CDR3aa: CATAGQGFADTQYF

j_gene: TRBJ2-5
abundance: NA
v_gene: TRBV11-2
d_gene: NA
CDR3nt: TGTGCCAGCAGCTCAATAGAGACCCAGTACTTC
CDR3aa: CASSSIETQYF

j_gene: TRBJ1-2
abundance: NA
v_gene: TRBV5-4
d_gene: NA
CDR3nt: TGTGCCAGCAGCTCGATGATGACAGCCGCTAACTATGGCTACACCTTC
CDR3aa: CASSSMMTAANYGYTF

j_gene: TRBJ1-2
abundance: NA
v_gene: TRBV19
d_gene: NA
CDR3nt: TGTGCCACTCGACTAAGGGGAGGAACTCATTATGGCTACACCTTC
CDR3aa: CATRLRGGTHYGYTF

j_gene: TRBJ2-7
abundance: NA
v_gene: TRBV5-1
d_gene: NA
CDR3nt: TGCGCCAGCAGCTTGGTTGGAGGGGGCTTGAGTGAGCAGTACTTC
CDR3aa: CASSLVGGGLSEQYF

j_gene: TRBJ1-2
abundance: few
v_gene: TRBV4-2
d_gene: TRBD1
CDR3nt: TGTGCCAGCAGCCTGGACAGGGGGATGAGGGGCTACACCTTC
CDR3aa: CASSLDRGMRGYTF

j_gene: TRBJ2-7
abundance: NA
v_gene: TRBV7-9
d_gene: NA
CDR3nt: TGTGCCAGCAGCTTAATATCCTACGAGCAGTACTTC
CDR3aa: CASSLISYEQYF

j_gene: TRBJ2-2
abundance: NA
v_gene: TRBV6-5
d_gene: NA
CDR3nt: TGTGCCAGCAGTAGAGGACACACGAACACCGGGGAGCTGTTTTTT
CDR3aa: CASSRGHTNTGELFF

j_gene: TRBJ1-1
abundance: NA
v_gene: TRBV20-1
d_gene: NA
CDR3nt: TGCAGTGCTAGTATCCGGGAGTGGGCAATCTTT
CDR3aa: CSASIREWAIF

j_gene: TRBJ2-1
abundance: NA
v_gene: TRBV2
d_gene: TRBD2
CDR3nt: TGTGCCAGCAGGGGACTAGCGGGAGTTTACAATGAGCAGTTCTTC
CDR3aa: CASRGLAGVYNEQFF

j_gene: TRBJ2-7
abundance: NA
v_gene: TRBV6-1
d_gene: NA
CDR3nt: TGTGCCAGCAGTGAAGCGGTACTGATCTACGAGCAGTACTTC
CDR3aa: CASSEAVLIYEQYF

j_gene: TRBJ1-2
abundance: NA
v_gene: TRBV2
d_gene: TRBD1
CDR3nt: TGTGCCAGCAGTGAACAGGGGGCAGAGGGCTACACCTTC
CDR3aa: CASSEQGAEGYTF

j_gene: TRBJ1-5
abundance: NA
v_gene: TRBV19
d_gene: TRBD1
CDR3nt: TGTGCCAGTAGTCAGGGGGCCTATCAGCCCCAGCATTTT
CDR3aa: CASSQGAYQPQHF

j_gene: TRBJ2-1
abundance: NA
v_gene: TRBV5-1
d_gene: TRBD2
CDR3nt: TGCGCCAGCAGCTCGGGGGGACTAGCGGGGCCCAATGAGCAGTTCTTC
CDR3aa: CASSSGGLAGPNEQFF

j_gene: TRBJ2-7
abundance: NA
v_gene: TRBV28
d_gene: TRBD2
CDR3nt: TGTGCCAGCAGTTCCTTGACTAGCGGGTCCTACGAGCAGTACTTC
CDR3aa: CASSSLTSGSYEQYF

j_gene: TRBJ1-5
abundance: once
v_gene: TRBV25-1
d_gene: TRBD1
CDR3nt: TGTGCCAGCAGTGAAACCTTACAGGGGCAGCCCCAGCATTTT
CDR3aa: CASSETLQGQPQHF

j_gene: TRBJ1-5
abundance: NA
v_gene: TRBV5-1
d_gene: NA
CDR3nt: TGCGCCAGCAGCTTGGCCCTCGGGGTGGAGCCCCAGCATTTT
CDR3aa: CASSLALGVEPQHF

j_gene: TRBJ1-5
abundance: once
v_gene: TRBV6-5
d_gene: NA
CDR3nt: TGTGCCAGCTTAACTCCCGAGGGCAAGCCCCAGCATTTT
CDR3aa: CASLTPEGKPQHF

j_gene: TRBJ1-5
abundance: NA
v_gene: TRBV19
d_gene: TRBD1
CDR3nt: TGTGCCAGTAGTATAAGGGGGCGCCTGGGTCAGCCCCAGCATTTT
CDR3aa: CASSIRGRLGQPQHF

j_gene: TRBJ1-1
abundance: NA
v_gene: TRBV18
d_gene: TRBD1
CDR3nt: TGTGCCAGCTCACCACTCGGGACAGGGGGTGGTAACACTGAAGCTTTCTTT
CDR3aa: CASSPLGTGGGNTEAFF

j_gene: TRBJ1-2
abundance: NA
v_gene: TRBV20-1
d_gene: TRBD1
CDR3nt: TGCAGTGCTAGTGGATCGGGACAGGGTATCTATGGCTACACCTTC
CDR3aa: CSASGSGQGIYGYTF

j_gene: TRBJ1-2
abundance: NA
v_gene: TRBV9
d_gene: TRBD1
CDR3nt: TGTGCCAGCAGCGTAGCAGGGGGCTCGAGTGGCTACACCTTC
CDR3aa: CASSVAGGSSGYTF